The 3 T cell receptor beta chains given below trace back to one sample, sequenced in a study of cytomegalovirus exposure and HLA in healthy donors. Amplification used 60 Vbeta primers and 13 Jbeta primers. This table comes from immunoSEQ multiplex PCR, and its TCRdb copy is limited to in-frame clones, with some not included. The table has about 140,000 clones, more than 55% seen once. Sequencing was performed on PBMCs. These receptors were collected from a woman in her fifties or sixties in good health and CMV-seronegative.

The chain couples TRBV6-5 to TRBJ2-1; the match to TRBD2 covers 13 bases. V lost 6 bases, J lost 5 bases, and 1 base stayed unmatched. This CDR3 contains 14 residues. From germline, CDR1 is MNHEY and CDR2 SVGAGI. The CDR3 nucleotides are TGTGCCAGCAGACTAGCGGGGGGGAACAATGAGCAGTTCTTC. Translation: CASRLAGGNNEQFF.

V and J are TRBV7-6 and TRBJ2-5, with a weak D call TRBD2 (5 bases). Trimming took off 1 base at V and 5 bases at J, with 11 bases between the two ends. CDR1 is SGHVS, CDR2 FNYEAQ, per germline. This CDR3 contains 14 residues. CDR3 DNA sequence: TGTGCCAGCAGCTTAGATCTAGCTAGGGAGACCCAGTACTTC. Protein sequence: CASSLDLARETQYF.

This clone showed up just a few times. The genes are TRBV7-9 and TRBJ1-5, with D uncertain. Trimming left V 3 bases short and J 8 bases short, with 11 bases between. This CDR3 spans 13 amino acids. The germline CDR1 and CDR2 sequences are SEHNR and FQNEAQ (reference sequence). The CDR3 spells CASSLGSQEPQHF. The DNA of the CDR3 is TGTGCCAGCAGCTTGGGCAGCCAAGAGCCCCAGCATTTT.